This T cell receptor beta chain stems from a study of T cell responses to AZD1222 COVID-19 vaccine. The protocol was immunoSEQ multiplex PCR, while the TCRdb copy is restricted to in-frame clones and leaves out a portion. The table has under 150,000 clones, around 92% seen once; the top ten hold 1.9%. This clone is a singleton in its sample. The CDR3 is 16 residues long. With 1 base clipped from V and 5 bases from J, the junction kept 9 bases outside the gene matches. CDR1 is SGHTA, CDR2 FQGNSA, per germline. This chain joins TRBV7-2 and TRBJ1-1; 8 nucleotides align to TRBD1. The TCR originated in an adult who received the AZD1222 COVID-19 vaccine. This material consisted of peripheral blood, taken 28 days after the second AZD1222 dose. This CDR3 is CASSLEGQGAGTEAFF. Here the CDR3 DNA reads TGTGCCAGCAGCTTAGAGGGCCAGGGGGCCGGGACTGAAGCTTTCTTT.